One sample yielded the 9 T cell receptor beta chains listed below, sequenced in a study of blood T cell repertoires in COVID-19. Some clones are missing from TCRdb's copy, which holds only in-frame ones; the method was immunoSEQ multiplex PCR. The table includes around 22,000 clones, 75% to 95% detected once. The sample was peripheral blood. Receptors originate from a woman aged 70-85 years with active COVID-19.

The chain recombines TRBV16 with TRBJ2-7, with D uncertain. V was clipped by 1 base and J by 0 bases, with 7 bases between them. The CDR3 is 14 residues long. Per the germline V gene, CDR1 is KGHSY and CDR2 is FQNENV. The chain's CDR3 is CASSQYQDSYEQYF. Here the CDR3 DNA reads TGTGCCAGCAGCCAATATCAGGACTCCTACGAGCAGTACTTC.

This clone was found a few times. The chain combines TRBV3-1 (or the pseudogene TRBV3-2) with TRBJ2-1; 7 nucleotides line up with TRBD2. Germline CDR1 reads LGHDT; CDR2 reads YNNKEL (reference sequence). The V and J ends lost 4 bases and 0 bases, in that order; junction bases with no gene match: 12. The CDR3 spans 18 residues. CDR3 residues: CASSPHWAGESSYNEQFF. The CDR3 nucleotides are TGTGCCAGCAGCCCGCATTGGGCGGGGGAAAGCTCCTACAATGAGCAGTTCTTC.

V gene TRBV19 combines with J gene TRBJ1-2, with D unresolved. The CDR3 is made up of 13 amino acids. Trimming took off 2 bases at V and 7 bases at J, with 11 bases between the two ends. Germline V gene sequence: CDR1 LNHDA, CDR2 SQIVND (reference sequence). The CDR3 is CASSILVTAGYTF. In DNA form, the CDR3 reads TGTGCCAGTAGTATACTAGTGACGGCTGGCTACACCTTC.

V usage is TRBV19 and J usage is TRBJ1-5; 7 nucleotides align to TRBD1. Trimming removed 2 bases from V and 5 bases from J; junction bases left unmatched: 0. CDR1 and CDR2 (germline): LNHDA, SQIVND (reference sequence). CDR3 size: 13 residues. CDR3 DNA: TGTGCCAGTAGTATACAGGGGGATCAGCCCCAGCATTTT. Its protein is CASSIQGDQPQHF.

The chain combines TRBV24-1 with TRBJ2-7; tentative D call: TRBD1 (6 bases). The V end lost 3 bases, the J end lost 5 bases, and 19 bases lay between the germline ends. CDR1 is KGHDR, CDR2 SFDVKD, per germline. CDR3 length equals 16 residues. CDR3 bases: TGTGCCACCAGTGATAAGAGGGCCACAGGGTCCCACGAGCAGTACTTC. This encodes CATSDKRATGSHEQYF.

The chain recombines TRBV9 with TRBJ2-2; 8 bases are shared with TRBD2. The germline V gene has CDR1 SGDLS and CDR2 YYNGEE. There are 18 residues in the CDR3. V was clipped by 1 base and J by 1 base; unmatched bases: 9. CDR3 protein: CASSVSSVAGLNTGELFF. Here the CDR3 DNA reads TGTGCCAGCAGCGTATCTTCGGTAGCGGGACTGAACACCGGGGAGCTGTTTTTT.

This clone was picked up one time. The chain employs TRBV28 and TRBJ2-3; D is perhaps TRBD2 (5 bases). The ends were cut back, 6 bases at V and 2 bases at J, with 15 bases in the middle. The CDR3 has 15 residues. Germline-derived CDR1 and CDR2 are MDHEN and SYDVKM. The DNA for the CDR3 is TGTGCCAGCAGCTCCCCTGGAGGAGCCACAGATACGCAGTATTTT. It encodes CASSSPGGATDTQYF.

This rearrangement joins TRBV3-1 (or the pseudogene TRBV3-2) to TRBJ2-1; weak D call: TRBD1 (5 bases). Germline assignment: CDR1 LGHDT and CDR2 YNNKEL (reference sequence). Trimming removed 0 bases from V and 11 bases from J, with 8 bases in between. This CDR3 has 12 amino acids. The CDR3, as DNA: TGTGCCAGCAGCCAAGAGACAGCACAGCAGTTCTTC. It is translated as CASSQETAQQFF.

The chain has TRBV24-1 and TRBJ2-7; a possible D gene is TRBD2 (6 bases). The CDR3 is 15 residues long. Germline V gene sequence: CDR1 KGHDR, CDR2 SFDVKD. Deletions cut 2 bases from V and 1 base from J, with 11 bases between. Here the CDR3 reads CATSDSWGDSYEQYF. CDR3 DNA: TGTGCCACCAGTGATTCATGGGGGGATTCCTACGAGCAGTACTTC.